These 10 T cell receptor beta chains share one sample of origin, sequenced in a study of OX40 agonist ivuxolimab in advanced cancers. The data were produced by immunoSEQ multiplex PCR, yet TCRdb's version contains in-frame clones alone and is incomplete. Of approximately 98,000 clones in the sample, 75% to 95% were seen once. Source: CD4+ or CD8+ T cells sorted from blood, taken in a trial of the OX40 agonist ivuxolimab. The receptors derive from an adult with an advanced solid tumor such as melanoma, head and neck, liver or kidney cancer.

This clone appeared once. The gene calls are TRBV5-6 and TRBJ1-1; no firm D call. Germline V gene sequence: CDR1 SGHDT, CDR2 YYEEEE. V dropped 8 bases and J dropped 2 bases, with 13 bases sitting between them. This CDR3 spans 13 amino acids. The CDR3 region is CASHGLANTEAFF. The CDR3 DNA reads as TGTGCCAGTCACGGATTAGCAAACACTGAAGCTTTCTTT. Supplemented by reference TRBV5-6 and TRBJ1-1, the full variable domain reads DAGVTQSPTHLIKTRGQQVTLRCSPKSGHDTVSWYQQALGQGPQFIFQYYEEEERQRGNFPDRFSGHQFPNYSSELNVNALLLGDSALYLCASHGLANTEAFFGQGTRLTVV.

This rearrangement joins TRBV11-2 to TRBJ2-1, with 9 bases lining up with TRBD1. The ends lost 5 bases at V and 8 bases at J; junction bases unmatched: 16. The CDR3 contains 17 residues. Germline-derived CDR1 and CDR2 are SGHAT and FQNNGV. The CDR3 is CASSPGQGRSRSDEQFF. The CDR3, as DNA: TGTGCCAGCAGCCCGGGACAGGGACGATCGAGGAGCGATGAGCAGTTCTTC. The full variable domain, in which reference TRBV11-2 and TRBJ2-1 provide the parts outside the CDR3, is EAGVAQSPRYKIIEKRQSVAFWCNPISGHATLYWYQQILGQGPKLLIQFQNNGVVDDSQLPKDRFSAERLKGVDSTLKIQPAKLEDSAVYLCASSPGQGRSRSDEQFFGPGTRLTVL.

This clone occurred once. The chain has TRBV9 and TRBJ2-3; unclear D gene. Between the trimmed V and J ends, which lost 2 bases and 3 bases, there was a span of 16 bases. CDR3 length: 16 amino acids. Germline values: CDR1 SGDLS, CDR2 YYNGEE. The CDR3 sequence: CASSVHQEHVTDTQYF. As DNA, the CDR3 is TGTGCCAGCAGCGTTCATCAAGAGCATGTGACAGATACGCAGTATTTT. Full variable domain (remainder filled in from reference TRBV9 and TRBJ2-3): DSGVTQTPKHLITATGQRVTLRCSPRSGDLSVYWYQQSLDQGLQFLIQYYNGEERAKGNILERFSAQQFPDLHSELNLSSLELGDSALYFCASSVHQEHVTDTQYFGPGTRLTVL.

The chain recombines TRBV7-9 with TRBJ2-2; 7 nucleotides line up with TRBD2. The CDR3 totals 12 residues. The germline V gene has CDR1 SEHNR and CDR2 FQNEAQ (reference sequence). Trimming took 0 bases from V and 13 from J; bases not matched to a gene: 2. The DNA of the CDR3 is TGTGCCAGCAGCTTAGCCCAGCGGGGGCTGTTTTTT. It codes for CASSLAQRGLFF.

The chain recombines TRBV5-1 with TRBJ2-1, with TRBD2 matching 10 bases. The CDR3 sequence is 15 residues long. The junction had 5 bases not matched to a gene; V was cut back by 1 base and J by 7 bases. Per germline, CDR1 SGHRS and CDR2 YFSETQ. The CDR3 region is CASSLTSGKENEQFF. The CDR3 bases are TGCGCCAGCAGCTTGACTAGCGGGAAGGAAAATGAGCAGTTCTTC.

This clone was seen just once. The J gene is TRBJ1-2, the V gene TRBV6-1, with 10 bases lining up with TRBD1. The CDR3 spans 15 residues. The germline CDR1 and CDR2 sequences are MNHNS and SASEGT. After removal of 0 bases from V and 3 bases from J, the junction contained 1 base not matched to a gene. Written as DNA, the CDR3 is TGTGCCAGCAGTGAAGCGGGACAGGGGCACTATGGCTACACCTTC. As protein: CASSEAGQGHYGYTF.

The gene calls are TRBV29-1 and TRBJ2-5; unclear D gene. Trimming removed 5 bases at V and 5 bases at J, with 12 bases between. This CDR3 has 12 residues. CDR1 SQVTM and CDR2 ANQGSEA come from the germline V gene. The CDR3: CSVLRPSETQYF. For the CDR3, the DNA is TGCAGCGTTCTCAGACCCAGCGAGACCCAGTACTTC.

This rearrangement joins TRBV7-6 to TRBJ1-4; TRBD1 might be the D (6 bases). Germline values: CDR1 SGHVS, CDR2 FNYEAQ. V lost 1 base and J lost 1, with 13 bases in between. The CDR3 is made up of 17 amino acids. The CDR3, as DNA: TGTGCCAGCAGCTTAGGACAGGAAATCAGAACTAATGAAAAACTGTTTTTT. This translates into CASSLGQEIRTNEKLFF.

This clone has more than one count but fewer than ten. The chain is built from TRBV6-5 and TRBJ2-7; no reliable D call. The CDR3 runs to 15 residues. Trimming stripped 6 bases from V and 2 bases from J, with 17 bases between. Germline V gives CDR1 MNHEY, CDR2 SVGAGI. The CDR3, as DNA: TGTGCCAGCAGGCGTGGACGGAACAACGCCTACGAGCAGTACTTC. This translates into CASRRGRNNAYEQYF.

The chain is built from TRBV19 and TRBJ2-3; D uncertain. The germline CDR1 and CDR2 sequences are LNHDA and SQIVND (reference sequence). There are 14 residues in the CDR3. V lost 6 bases to trimming and J lost 4 bases, with 14 bases between them. CDR3 region: CASSPTSRSDTQYF. The CDR3 DNA reads TGTGCCAGTAGCCCTACGTCCAGATCAGATACGCAGTATTTT.